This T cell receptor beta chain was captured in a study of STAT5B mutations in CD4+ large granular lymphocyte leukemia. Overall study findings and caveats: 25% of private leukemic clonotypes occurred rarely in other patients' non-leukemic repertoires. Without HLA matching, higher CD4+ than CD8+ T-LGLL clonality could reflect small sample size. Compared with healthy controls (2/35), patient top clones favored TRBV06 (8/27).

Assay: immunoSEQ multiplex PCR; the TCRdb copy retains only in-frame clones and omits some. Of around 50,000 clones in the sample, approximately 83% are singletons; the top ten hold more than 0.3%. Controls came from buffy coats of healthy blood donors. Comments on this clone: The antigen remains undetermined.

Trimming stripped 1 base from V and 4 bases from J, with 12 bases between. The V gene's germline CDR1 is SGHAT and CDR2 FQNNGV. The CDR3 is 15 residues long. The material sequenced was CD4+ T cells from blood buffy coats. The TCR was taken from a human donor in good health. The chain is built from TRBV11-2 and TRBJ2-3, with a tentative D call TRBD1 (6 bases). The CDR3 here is CASSLGQVSADTQYF. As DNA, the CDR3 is TGTGCCAGCAGCTTAGGACAGGTGTCGGCAGATACGCAGTATTTT.